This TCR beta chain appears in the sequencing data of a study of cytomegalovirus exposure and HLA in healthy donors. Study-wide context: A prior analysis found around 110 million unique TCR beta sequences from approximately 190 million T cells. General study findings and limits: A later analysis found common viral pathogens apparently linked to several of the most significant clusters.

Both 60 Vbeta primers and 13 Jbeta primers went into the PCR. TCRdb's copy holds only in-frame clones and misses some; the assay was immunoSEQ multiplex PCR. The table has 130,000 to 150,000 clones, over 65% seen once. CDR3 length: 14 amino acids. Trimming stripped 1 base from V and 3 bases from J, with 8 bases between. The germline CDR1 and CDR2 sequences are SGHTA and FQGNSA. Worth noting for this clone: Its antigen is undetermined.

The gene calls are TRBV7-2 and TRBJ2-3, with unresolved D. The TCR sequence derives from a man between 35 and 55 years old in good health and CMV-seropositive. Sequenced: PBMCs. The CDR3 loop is CASSLDGATDTQYF. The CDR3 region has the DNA TGTGCCAGCAGCTTAGATGGAGCGACAGATACGCAGTATTTT.